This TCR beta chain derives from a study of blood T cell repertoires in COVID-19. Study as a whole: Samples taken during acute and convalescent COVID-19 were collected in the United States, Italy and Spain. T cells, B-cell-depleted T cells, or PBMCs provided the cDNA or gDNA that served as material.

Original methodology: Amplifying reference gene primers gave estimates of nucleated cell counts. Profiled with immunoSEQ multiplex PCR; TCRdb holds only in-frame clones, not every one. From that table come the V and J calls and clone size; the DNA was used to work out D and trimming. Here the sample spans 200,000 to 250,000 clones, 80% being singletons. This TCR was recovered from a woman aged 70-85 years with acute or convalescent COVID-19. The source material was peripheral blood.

The DNA for the CDR3 is TGTGCCAGCAGCCAAGATCGAGGCTACTTAAACAATGAGCAGTTCTTC. This translates into CASSQDRGYLNNEQFF. This chain joins TRBV3-1 (or the pseudogene TRBV3-2) and TRBJ2-1; D call uncertain. This CDR3 has 16 amino acids. Trimming shortened V by 0 bases and J by 5 bases, and 14 bases separated the two germline ends. Germline V gene lookup returns CDR1 LGHDT and CDR2 YNNKEL (reference sequence).